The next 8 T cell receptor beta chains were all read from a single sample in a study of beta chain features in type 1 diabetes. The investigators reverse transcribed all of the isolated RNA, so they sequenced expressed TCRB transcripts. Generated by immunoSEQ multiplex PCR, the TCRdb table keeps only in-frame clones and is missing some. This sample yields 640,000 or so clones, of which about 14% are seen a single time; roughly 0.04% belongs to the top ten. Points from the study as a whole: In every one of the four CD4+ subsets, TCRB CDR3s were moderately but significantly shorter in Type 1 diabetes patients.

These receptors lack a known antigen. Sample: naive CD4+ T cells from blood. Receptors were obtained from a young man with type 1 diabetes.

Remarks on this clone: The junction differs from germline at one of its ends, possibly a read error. DNA of the CDR3: TGTGCCAGCAGCCTAGCGGGAGTCACAGATACGCAGTATTTT. Protein product: CASSLAGVTDTQYF. This chain connects TRBV7-9 to TRBJ2-3, with 10 bases fitting TRBD2. Germline V gene data show CDR1 as SEHNR and CDR2 as FQNEAQ (reference sequence). CDR3 length equals 14 residues.

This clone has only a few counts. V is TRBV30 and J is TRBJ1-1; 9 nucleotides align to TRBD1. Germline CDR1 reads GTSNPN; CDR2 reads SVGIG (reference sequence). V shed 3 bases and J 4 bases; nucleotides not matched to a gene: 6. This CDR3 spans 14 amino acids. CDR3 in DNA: TGTGCCTGGAGGGGACAGGGCCTAAGCACTGAAGCTTTCTTT. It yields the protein CAWRGQGLSTEAFF.

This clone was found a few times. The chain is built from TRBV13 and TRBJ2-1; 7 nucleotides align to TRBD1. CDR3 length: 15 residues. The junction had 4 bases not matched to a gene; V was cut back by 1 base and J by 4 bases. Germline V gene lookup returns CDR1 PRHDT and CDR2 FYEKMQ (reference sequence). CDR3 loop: CASSLVGQQYNEQFF. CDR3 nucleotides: TGTGCCAGCAGCTTAGTGGGACAGCAATACAATGAGCAGTTCTTC.

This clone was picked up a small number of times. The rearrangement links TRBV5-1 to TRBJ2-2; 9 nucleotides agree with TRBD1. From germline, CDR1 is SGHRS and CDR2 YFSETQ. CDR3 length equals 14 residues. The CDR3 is CGCRTGVDAGELFF. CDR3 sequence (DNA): TGCGGCTGCCGGACAGGGGTTGACGCCGGGGAGCTGTTTTTT.

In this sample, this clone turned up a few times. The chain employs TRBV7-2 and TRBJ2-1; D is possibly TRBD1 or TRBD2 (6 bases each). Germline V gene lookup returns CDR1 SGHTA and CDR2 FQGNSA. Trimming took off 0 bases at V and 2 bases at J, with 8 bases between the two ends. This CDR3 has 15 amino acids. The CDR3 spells CASSLAGGPYNEQFF. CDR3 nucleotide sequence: TGTGCCAGCAGCTTAGCGGGGGGCCCCTACAATGAGCAGTTCTTC.

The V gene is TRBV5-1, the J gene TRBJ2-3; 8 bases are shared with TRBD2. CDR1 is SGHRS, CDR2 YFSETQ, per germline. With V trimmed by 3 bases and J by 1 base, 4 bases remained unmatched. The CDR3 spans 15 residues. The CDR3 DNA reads TGCGCCAGCAGCTCCGGGACTAGACGCACAGATACGCAGTATTTT. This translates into CASSSGTRRTDTQYF.

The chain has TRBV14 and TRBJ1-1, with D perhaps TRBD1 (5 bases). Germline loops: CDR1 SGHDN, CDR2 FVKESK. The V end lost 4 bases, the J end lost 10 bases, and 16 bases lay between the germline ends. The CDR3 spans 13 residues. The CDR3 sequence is CASSPRIYGGAFF. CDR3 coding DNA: TGTGCCAGCAGCCCTAGGATCTACGGGGGAGCTTTCTTT. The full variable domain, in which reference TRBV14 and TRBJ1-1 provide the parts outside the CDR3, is EAGVTQFPSHSVIEKGQTVTLRCDPISGHDNLYWYRRVMGKEIKFLLHFVKESKQDESGMPNNRFLAERTGGTYSTLKVQPAELEDSGVYFCASSPRIYGGAFFGQGTRLTVV.

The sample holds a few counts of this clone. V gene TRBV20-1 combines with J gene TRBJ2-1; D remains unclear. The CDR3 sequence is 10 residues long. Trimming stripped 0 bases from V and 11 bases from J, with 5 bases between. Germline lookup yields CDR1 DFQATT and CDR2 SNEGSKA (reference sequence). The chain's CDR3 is CSARDSQQFF. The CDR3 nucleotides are TGCAGTGCTAGAGATAGCCAGCAGTTCTTC.